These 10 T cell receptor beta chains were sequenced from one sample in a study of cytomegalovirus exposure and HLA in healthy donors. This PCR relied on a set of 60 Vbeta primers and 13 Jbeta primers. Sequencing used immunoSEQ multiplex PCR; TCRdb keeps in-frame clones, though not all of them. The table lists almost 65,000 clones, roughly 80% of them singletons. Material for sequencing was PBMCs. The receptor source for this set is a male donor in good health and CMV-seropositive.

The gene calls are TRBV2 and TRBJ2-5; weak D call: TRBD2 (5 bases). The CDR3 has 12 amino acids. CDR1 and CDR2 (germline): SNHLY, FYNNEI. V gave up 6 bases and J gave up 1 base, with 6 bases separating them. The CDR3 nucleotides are TGTGCCAGCAGAGGACTCCAAGAGACCCAGTACTTC. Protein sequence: CASRGLQETQYF.

In DNA form, the CDR3 reads TGTGCCAGCAGTTCAACAGGGAAGGCGAACACTGAAGCTTTCTTT. Its translation: CASSSTGKANTEAFF. J is TRBJ1-1 and V is TRBV27; a possible D gene is TRBD1 (6 bases). Germline loops: CDR1 MNHEY, CDR2 SMNVEV (reference sequence). Trimming left V 4 bases short and J 1 base short, with 13 bases between. The CDR3 has 15 amino acids.

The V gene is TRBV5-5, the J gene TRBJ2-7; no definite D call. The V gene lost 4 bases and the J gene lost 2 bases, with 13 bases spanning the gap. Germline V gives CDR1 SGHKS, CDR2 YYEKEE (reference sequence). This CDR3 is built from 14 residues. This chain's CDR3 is CASSLSSTTYEQYF. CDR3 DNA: TGTGCCAGCAGCCTCTCATCGACAACCTACGAGCAGTACTTC.

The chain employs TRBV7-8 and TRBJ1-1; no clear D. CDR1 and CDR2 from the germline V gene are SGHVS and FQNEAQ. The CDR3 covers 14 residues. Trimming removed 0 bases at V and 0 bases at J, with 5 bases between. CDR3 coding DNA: TGTGCCAGCAGCTTAGCACGGGTGAACACTGAAGCTTTCTTT. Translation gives CASSLARVNTEAFF.

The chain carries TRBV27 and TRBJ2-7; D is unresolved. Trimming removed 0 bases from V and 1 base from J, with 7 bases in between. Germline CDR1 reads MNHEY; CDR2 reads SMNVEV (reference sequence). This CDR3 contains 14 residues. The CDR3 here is CASSLSPRSYEQYF. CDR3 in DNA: TGTGCCAGCAGTTTATCGCCCCGGTCCTACGAGCAGTACTTC.

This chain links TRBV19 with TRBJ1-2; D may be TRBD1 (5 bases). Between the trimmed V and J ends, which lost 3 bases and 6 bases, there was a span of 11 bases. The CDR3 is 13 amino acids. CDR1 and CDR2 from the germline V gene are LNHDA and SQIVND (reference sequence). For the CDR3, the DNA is TGTGCCAGTAGTATCAGGACATTGAATGGCTACACCTTC. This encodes CASSIRTLNGYTF.

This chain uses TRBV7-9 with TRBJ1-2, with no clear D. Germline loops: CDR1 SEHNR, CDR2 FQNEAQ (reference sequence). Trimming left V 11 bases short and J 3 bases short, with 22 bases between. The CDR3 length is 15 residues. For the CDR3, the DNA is TGTGCCGGAGGCATCCCTCGAGGCTTGGACTATGGCTACACCTTC. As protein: CAGGIPRGLDYGYTF.

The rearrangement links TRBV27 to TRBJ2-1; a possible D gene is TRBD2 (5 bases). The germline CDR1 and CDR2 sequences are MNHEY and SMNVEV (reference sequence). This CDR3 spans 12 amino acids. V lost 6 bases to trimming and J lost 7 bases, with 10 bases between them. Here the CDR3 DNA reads TGTGCCAGCAGCGCGAGGGATAATGAGCAGTTCTTC. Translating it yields CASSARDNEQFF.

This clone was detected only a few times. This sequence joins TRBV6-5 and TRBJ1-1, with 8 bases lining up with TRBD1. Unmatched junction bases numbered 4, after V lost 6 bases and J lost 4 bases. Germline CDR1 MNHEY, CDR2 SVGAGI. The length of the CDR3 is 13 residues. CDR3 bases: TGTGCCAGCAGCCGCACAGGGGGCACTGAAGCTTTCTTT. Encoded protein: CASSRTGGTEAFF.

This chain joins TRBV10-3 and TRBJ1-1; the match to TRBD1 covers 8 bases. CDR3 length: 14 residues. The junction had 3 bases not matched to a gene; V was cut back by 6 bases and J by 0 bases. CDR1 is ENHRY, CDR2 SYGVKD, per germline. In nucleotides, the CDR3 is TGTGCCATCAGCCGGACAGGGATGAACACTGAAGCTTTCTTT. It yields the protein CAISRTGMNTEAFF.